The 29 T cell receptor beta chains given below trace back to one sample, sequenced in a study of post-analysis software for immune sequencing data. Study results and caveats: With TRBV5-6, TRBV5-1 and TRBV20-1 included, a handful of TRBV segments were more frequent in patients than in controls.

Libraries were made from TCR beta cDNA, and they carried unique molecular identifiers. TCRdb called the PCR reads again in MiXCR, with one record for every CDR3 protein. The sample consists of a few hundred thousand distinct CDR3 sequences, 36% of them appearing once. These receptors have no known antigen. Specimen: blood. These receptors were collected from a girl aged 5 to 17 with multiple sclerosis.

V and J are TRBV10-3 and TRBJ2-2; D might be TRBD1 or TRBD2, each matching 5 bases. Germline values: CDR1 ENHRY, CDR2 SYGVKD. This CDR3 is 13 amino acids long. Trimming took 8 bases from V and 3 from J, leaving 10 bases between them. The CDR3 sequence: CAIGRGDTGELFF. As DNA, the CDR3 is TGTGCCATCGGTAGGGGAGACACCGGGGAGCTGTTTTTT.

This clonotype was seen ten or more times. The chain carries TRBV4-1 and TRBJ1-1, with 7 bases lining up with TRBD1. Trimming removed 3 bases from V and 1 base from J; junction bases left unmatched: 5. The germline V gene has CDR1 MGHRA and CDR2 YSYEKL. The CDR3 runs to 15 residues. The CDR3 DNA reads as TGCGCCAGCAGCCACAGGGGGGTCGGGAACACTGAAGCTTTCTTT. Its translation: CASSHRGVGNTEAFF.

Of note for this clonotype: A single base separates this from a much larger clone, so it may be a read error. The chain recombines TRBV7-9 with TRBJ1-1; D gene unclear. Germline CDR1 SEHNR, CDR2 FQNEAQ (reference sequence). The CDR3 is 13 amino acids. DNA for the CDR3: TGTGCCGGCAGCCCCCTCGGAGACACTGAAGCTTTCTTT. It yields the protein CAGSPLGDTEAFF.

This sequence joins TRBV24-1 and TRBJ2-4, with a weak D call TRBD1 (7 bases). The CDR3 contains 17 residues. Trimming cost V 2 bases and J 9 bases, with 22 bases left between them. CDR1 KGHDR and CDR2 SFDVKD come from the germline V gene. CDR3 protein: CATSDSSTGRSNSIQYF. Here the CDR3 DNA reads TGTGCCACCAGTGATTCGTCGACAGGGAGGAGTAATAGCATTCAGTACTTC.

The CDR3 region is CSVPMAGGITDTQYF. The CDR3 DNA reads TGCAGCGTCCCCATGGCGGGAGGAATCACAGATACGCAGTATTTT. The genes are TRBV29-1 and TRBJ2-3, with 8 bases matching TRBD2. CDR1 is SQVTM and CDR2 is ANQGSEA in the germline V gene. V lost 6 bases, J lost 2 bases, and 10 bases stayed unmatched. The CDR3 runs 15 residues.

Many counts were recorded for this clonotype. This chain links TRBV20-1 with TRBJ2-5; 10 positions match TRBD1. The V gene end was trimmed by 5 bases and the J gene end by 6 bases; junction bases not matched to a gene: 6. Germline assignment: CDR1 DFQATT and CDR2 SNEGSKA (reference sequence). The CDR3 has 13 residues. The CDR3 protein is CSARTGGDQTQYF. The CDR3 DNA sequence: TGCAGTGCTCGGACAGGGGGTGATCAGACCCAGTACTTC.

The chain links TRBV5-1 to TRBJ1-2; D gene uncertain. This CDR3 has 14 residues. From germline, CDR1 is SGHRS and CDR2 YFSETQ. V was trimmed by 0 bases and J by 4 bases, leaving 10 bases between them. The CDR3 coding sequence is TGCGCCAGCAGCTTGGCGGACCCTGGCTATGGCTACACCTTC. Its protein product is CASSLADPGYGYTF.

The V call is TRBV7-2, the J call TRBJ2-7, with D hard to call. Trimming pared 1 base from V and 6 bases from J, leaving 19 bases between. This CDR3 region has 16 residues. CDR1 and CDR2 (germline): SGHTA, FQGNSA. The chain's CDR3 is CASSLEPSGIDREQYF. CDR3 nucleotides: TGTGCCAGCAGCTTAGAACCTAGTGGAATAGACCGCGAGCAGTACTTC.

The V and J genes are TRBV9 and TRBJ2-5, with D perhaps TRBD2 (6 bases). The tail of the sequence fits TRBJ2-7 better, so the J call may be wrong. This CDR3 is built from 14 residues. Germline V CDR1 and CDR2: SGDLS, YYNGEE. The CDR3 sequence is CASSVGGTAYEQYF. The CDR3 nucleotides read TGTGCCAGCAGCGTTGGCGGGACTGCCTACGAGCAGTACTTC.

This clonotype was counted ten times or more. This chain uses TRBV15 with TRBJ2-1, with 12 bases aligning to TRBD2. The germline V gene encodes CDR1 LNHNV and CDR2 YYDKDF (reference sequence). V shed 3 bases and J 12 bases; nucleotides not matched to a gene: 9. The CDR3 has 15 residues. As DNA, the CDR3 is TGTGCCACCAGCAGTGAAAGGACTAGCGGGGAGAGGCAGTTCTTC. Its protein is CATSSERTSGERQFF.

This clonotype was seen repeatedly, ten times or more. V usage is TRBV29-1 and J usage is TRBJ2-6; no clear D gene. The CDR3 has 14 residues. V was pared by 1 base and J by 1 base, with 5 bases between. Germline assignment: CDR1 SQVTM and CDR2 ANQGSEA. The CDR3 coding sequence is TGCAGCGTTGAAGTGGGGTCTGGGGCCAACGTCCTGACTTTC. Its protein is CSVEVGSGANVLTF.

This chain uses TRBV18 with TRBJ1-5, with D tentatively TRBD1 or TRBD2 (5 bases each). The end of the DNA aligns better with TRBJ2-3, so the J call may be wrong. The germline gives CDR1 KGHSH, CDR2 LQKENI. The CDR3 extends over 15 amino acids. The CDR3 DNA follows: TGTGCCAGCTCACCAGCCCAGGGACCTAGTGAAGCCCAGTATTTT. Translated: CASSPAQGPSEAQYF.

The genes are TRBV24-1 and TRBJ2-1; TRBD2 matches 9 bases. This CDR3 has 14 residues. With 10 bases clipped from V and 9 bases from J, the junction kept 12 bases outside the gene matches. The V gene's germline CDR1 is KGHDR and CDR2 SFDVKD. In nucleotides, the CDR3 is TGTGCCACTGAATCCGGGACTAGCAGCCCTGAGCAGTTCTTC. Protein sequence: CATESGTSSPEQFF.

This clonotype showed up many times. The V and J genes are TRBV11-2 and TRBJ1-2; possibly TRBD1 for D (6 bases). With 0 bases removed from V and 6 bases from J, the gap between germline ends came to 20 bases. Germline CDR1 reads SGHAT; CDR2 reads FQNNGV. The CDR3 sequence is 17 residues long. As DNA, the CDR3 is TGTGCCAGCAGCTTAGATATACAACAGGGAAGCAGGCATGGCTACACCTTC. The encoded protein is CASSLDIQQGSRHGYTF. Based on the CDR3 plus reference TRBV11-2 and TRBJ1-2, the full variable domain is EAGVAQSPRYKIIEKRQSVAFWCNPISGHATLYWYQQILGQGPKLLIQFQNNGVVDDSQLPKDRFSAERLKGVDSTLKIQPAKLEDSAVYLCASSLDIQQGSRHGYTFGSGTRLTVV.

There are many counts of this clonotype. The chain links TRBV29-1 to TRBJ1-2; 7 bases are a match to TRBD1. Germline CDR1 reads SQVTM; CDR2 reads ANQGSEA. This CDR3 is 12 amino acids long. The V segment lost 2 bases and the J segment 4 bases; nucleotides outside the gene matches: 1. For the CDR3, the DNA is TGCAGCGTTGAATCAGGGGGCTATGGCTACACCTTC. Amino acids: CSVESGGYGYTF.

This clonotype has ten or more counts. The chain carries TRBV2 and TRBJ1-4; TRBD1 is a possible D gene (5 bases). Trimming shortened V by 6 bases and J by 3 bases, and 17 bases separated the two germline ends. Germline CDR1 SNHLY, CDR2 FYNNEI. The CDR3 length is 16 residues. In DNA form, the CDR3 reads TGTGCCAGCAGCCGATCAGGGATTCCGGCTAATGAAAAACTGTTTTTT. Translating it yields CASSRSGIPANEKLFF.

V gene TRBV11-3 combines with J gene TRBJ1-1; a possible D gene is TRBD1 (6 bases). The V end was cut by 4 bases, the J end by 7 bases, with 13 bases between. Looked up from germline, CDR1 is SGHNT and CDR2 is YENEEA. This CDR3 is 13 amino acids long. The CDR3 DNA follows: TGTGCCAGCAGCTCTAGGGGGGCCGGTGAAGCTTTCTTT. This codes for CASSSRGAGEAFF.

In its sample, this clonotype was seen many times. The V and J genes are TRBV25-1 and TRBJ2-3; D is perhaps TRBD1 (5 bases). The V and J ends lost 1 base and 1 base respectively, with 6 bases between them. This CDR3 region has 14 residues. The germline V gene has CDR1 MGHDK and CDR2 SYGVNS. The CDR3 bases are TGTGCCAGCAGTGAATCCAGGGGCACAGATACGCAGTATTTT. Amino acid sequence: CASSESRGTDTQYF.

This clonotype was recorded a few times. The DNA for the CDR3 is TGTGCCAGCTCACCGGCCGGGGATCAGCCCCAGCATTTT. Its protein is CASSPAGDQPQHF. The gene calls are TRBV18 and TRBJ1-5; D is unclear. V was clipped by 3 bases and J by 5 bases, with 8 bases between them. CDR1 and CDR2 from the germline V gene are KGHSH and LQKENI. This CDR3 has 13 residues.

This sequence joins TRBV27 and TRBJ1-1; possibly TRBD1 for D (6 bases). Trimming stripped 8 bases from V and 0 bases from J, with 16 bases between. Per germline, CDR1 MNHEY and CDR2 SMNVEV (reference sequence). The CDR3 is made up of 15 amino acids. DNA of the CDR3: TGTGCCAGCTTCCCTAGGGGGGGTGTGAACACTGAAGCTTTCTTT. This codes for CASFPRGGVNTEAFF.

The table lists this clonotype with many counts. The chain is built from TRBV28 and TRBJ2-5; D is ambiguous. The germline gives CDR1 MDHEN, CDR2 SYDVKM. The CDR3 covers 12 residues. Trimming left V 3 bases short and J 2 bases short, with 4 bases between. The CDR3 coding sequence is TGTGCCAGCAGTTTGTTACAAGAGACCCAGTACTTC. It yields the protein CASSLLQETQYF.

Points on this clonotype: It may be a read error: a sequence one base away is much more abundant. The chain carries TRBV11-2 and TRBJ2-5; TRBD2 matches at 7 bases. Trimming at V came to 5 bases and at J to 11 bases, leaving 11 bases not matched to a gene. This CDR3 has 13 residues. Germline loops: CDR1 SGHAT, CDR2 FQNNGV. The CDR3 DNA is TGTGCCAGCAGCCAGACTAGCCGTAATGAGCAGTACTTC. As protein: CASSQTSRNEQYF.

This clonotype was counted many times. The chain couples TRBV7-3 to TRBJ2-5, with D hard to call. CDR1 is SGHTA and CDR2 is FQGTGA in the germline V gene. This CDR3 has 13 residues. Trimming removed 0 bases from V and 5 bases from J, with 7 bases in between. CDR3 protein: CASSLTPRETQYF. As DNA, the CDR3 is TGTGCCAGCAGCTTAACACCTCGGGAGACCCAGTACTTC. The full variable domain, its missing parts supplied by reference TRBV7-3 and TRBJ2-5, is GAGVSQTPSNKVTEKGKYVELRCDPISGHTALYWYRQSLGQGPEFLIYFQGTGAADDSGLPNDRFFAVRPEGSVSTLKIQRTERGDSAVYLCASSLTPRETQYFGPGTRLLVL.

At least ten counts were recorded for this clonotype. The V call is TRBV3-1, the J call TRBJ1-6, with D uncertain. This CDR3 is built from 16 residues. Trimming removed 3 bases from V and 9 bases from J, with 18 bases in between. Germline CDR1 is LGHDT and CDR2 is YNNKEL (reference sequence). The CDR3: CASSHQMGGNRSPLHF. CDR3 DNA: TGTGCCAGCAGCCACCAAATGGGAGGGAACCGTTCACCCCTCCACTTT.

In this sample, this clonotype turned up many times. The chain carries TRBV29-1 and TRBJ1-2; 7 bases are a match to TRBD1. This CDR3 region has 11 residues. Germline V gene sequence: CDR1 SQVTM, CDR2 ANQGSEA. Trimming at V came to 5 bases and at J to 8 bases, leaving 5 bases not matched to a gene. In DNA form, the CDR3 reads TGCAGCGTTCCTGACAGGGACGGCTACACCTTC. As protein: CSVPDRDGYTF.

Concerning this clonotype itself: It may be a read error: a sequence one base away is much more abundant. The chain links TRBV28 to TRBJ1-4; D is possibly TRBD1 (6 bases). Germline V gives CDR1 MDHEN, CDR2 SYDVKM. This CDR3 has 15 amino acids. The CDR3 region has the DNA TGTGTCAGCAGCGACCCAGGGACAAGTTCGGAAAAACTGTTTTTT. It yields the protein CVSSDPGTSSEKLFF.

Notes on this clonotype: A junction end diverges from the germline sequence, so it may reflect a read error. The chain recombines TRBV15 with TRBJ2-1; 8 nucleotides match TRBD1. The J call may be mistaken, given a closer DNA end match to TRBJ2-7. This CDR3 is built from 13 residues. CDR1 is LNHNV and CDR2 is YYDKDF in the germline V gene (reference sequence). CDR3 sequence reads: CTTSGQGGNEQYF. The CDR3 coding sequence is TGTACCACCAGCGGACAGGGTGGCAATGAGCAGTACTTC.

This clonotype was observed many times. The chain has TRBV20-1 and TRBJ2-3, with 8 bases matching TRBD1. Trimming took 1 base from V and 2 from J; bases not matched to a gene: 5. The CDR3 runs 15 residues. Germline CDR1 reads DFQATT; CDR2 reads SNEGSKA (reference sequence). CDR3 region: CSARAQTGATDTQYF. For the CDR3, the DNA is TGCAGTGCTAGAGCGCAGACAGGGGCCACAGATACGCAGTATTTT.

This clonotype was counted at least ten times. V usage is TRBV20-1 and J usage is TRBJ2-1; the D is unclear. The V end lost 8 bases, the J end lost 11 bases, and 22 bases lay between the germline ends. The germline gives CDR1 DFQATT, CDR2 SNEGSKA (reference sequence). This CDR3 is 13 amino acids long. The CDR3 DNA reads as TGCAGTCCGGGTAGCCGAAGGTTTGGCAAGCAGTTCTTC. Its translation: CSPGSRRFGKQFF.